A selection of T cell receptor beta chains follows, all from one sample in a study of T cell clones after liver transplantation. The repertoire was sequenced with immunoSEQ multiplex PCR; TCRdb's copy has only in-frame clones and lacks some. The sample carries tens of thousands of clones, roughly 85% recorded once. Sequencing used CD4+ T cells from blood, obtained at the 22-month timepoint. These receptors all come from a human patient who received a liver transplant. Some T cells may have come from the graft donor. The CDR3 runs from the conserved cysteine through the conserved F or W. Fields, in order: CDR3 protein, CDR3 DNA, J gene, D gene, V gene, clone size. The D gene is left open where the match is weak. Some rows have no size entry. The others give once, few or many, or a class for an expanded clone.

CDR3: CASTSRWPTWELFF; DNA: TGTGCCAGCACTTCGCGGTGGCCTACCTGGGAGCTGTTTTTT; J: TRBJ2-2; D: .; V: TRBV11-2; size: .
CDR3: CASSLGLGANEQFF; DNA: TGTGCCAGCAGCTTGGGACTAGGTGCCAATGAGCAGTTCTTC; J: TRBJ2-1; D: TRBD2; V: TRBV7-3; size: .
CDR3: CASSSGGQGVSGNTIYF; DNA: TGTGCCAGCAGCTCGGGGGGACAGGGAGTCTCTGGAAACACCATATATTTT; J: TRBJ1-3; D: TRBD1; V: TRBV7-2; size: .
CDR3: CASSLNAAGTHGELFF; DNA: TGTGCCAGCAGCTTAAACGCAGCGGGGACGCACGGGGAGCTGTTTTTT; J: TRBJ2-2; D: TRBD2; V: TRBV7-3; size: few
CDR3: CASSPQGVNQPQHF; DNA: TGTGCCAGCAGCCCGCAGGGAGTCAATCAGCCCCAGCATTTT; J: TRBJ1-5; D: .; V: TRBV7-2; size: .
CDR3: CAWEGSGTDTQYF; DNA: TGTGCCTGGGAAGGGTCAGGGACAGATACGCAGTATTTT; J: TRBJ2-3; D: .; V: TRBV30; size: .
CDR3: CASSRGTSGGSNTQYF; DNA: TGCGCCAGCAGCCGAGGGACTAGCGGGGGATCAAATACGCAGTATTTT; J: TRBJ2-3; D: TRBD2; V: TRBV4-3; size: .
CDR3: CASRHRGNQPQHF; DNA: TGTGCCAGTAGGCACAGGGGCAATCAGCCCCAGCATTTT; J: TRBJ1-5; D: .; V: TRBV19; size: .
CDR3: CASSPSPQETQYF; DNA: TGTGCCAGCTCGCCGAGTCCCCAAGAGACCCAGTACTTC; J: TRBJ2-5; D: .; V: TRBV18; size: .
CDR3: CASSSQGNTEAFF; DNA: TGTGCCAGCAGCTCGCAGGGGAACACTGAAGCTTTCTTT; J: TRBJ1-1; D: .; V: TRBV7-3; size: .
CDR3: CAWSVRAGTGYEQYF; DNA: TGTGCCTGGAGTGTCAGGGCCGGGACAGGGTACGAGCAGTACTTC; J: TRBJ2-7; D: TRBD1; V: TRBV30; size: .
CDR3: CASSDLDRSPLGNQPQHF; DNA: TGTGCCAGCAGTGATTTGGACAGATCCCCGCTTGGCAATCAGCCCCAGCATTTT; J: TRBJ1-5; D: .; V: TRBV6-1; size: once
CDR3: CASSLATDTQYF; DNA: TGCGCCAGCAGCTTGGCGACAGATACGCAGTATTTT; J: TRBJ2-3; D: .; V: TRBV5-1; size: .
CDR3: CASSPRTSRLETQYF; DNA: TGTGCCAGCAGCCCAAGGACTAGCAGGTTAGAGACCCAGTACTTC; J: TRBJ2-5; D: TRBD2; V: TRBV7-2; size: .